Listed here are 30 T cell receptor beta chains from one sample, sequenced in a study of T cell responses to AZD1222 COVID-19 vaccine. Produced via immunoSEQ multiplex PCR; TCRdb's table is partial and in-frame only. The table lists over 100,000 clones, about nine tenths of them singletons. The source was peripheral blood, collected on day 0 of AZD1222 vaccination. These receptors originate from an adult in good health.

This clone was picked up one time. V usage is TRBV11-2 and J usage is TRBJ1-6; D remains unclear. This CDR3 region has 18 residues. The V gene's germline CDR1 is SGHAT and CDR2 FQNNGV. Deletions cut 5 bases from V and 0 bases from J, with 17 bases between. The CDR3 protein is CASSIRLFGSSYNSPLHF. Here the CDR3 DNA reads TGTGCCAGCAGCATTAGATTATTTGGGAGCTCCTATAATTCACCCCTCCACTTT.

The J gene is TRBJ1-6, the V gene TRBV12-5; D call uncertain. This CDR3 comprises 17 residues. Trimming stripped 0 bases from V and 2 bases from J, with 11 bases between. The germline V gene has CDR1 LGHNT and CDR2 FRNRAP. The CDR3 is CASGLVGVEAYNSPLHF. As DNA, the CDR3 is TGTGCTAGTGGTTTGGTAGGAGTAGAGGCCTATAATTCACCCCTCCACTTT.

This clone was counted a single time. The chain is built from TRBV27 and TRBJ2-1, with D perhaps TRBD1 or TRBD2 (5 bases each). The CDR3 consists of 15 residues. The germline CDR1 and CDR2 sequences are MNHEY and SMNVEV (reference sequence). The germline V and J ends were trimmed by 3 bases and 3 bases, with 12 bases remaining between them. Here the CDR3 DNA reads TGTGCCAGCAGTTTCTCGTGGGGGAGCTACAATGAGCAGTTCTTC. Translation: CASSFSWGSYNEQFF.

This clone was counted once. The CDR3 loop is CASSYSRPFSGNTIYF. Written as DNA, the CDR3 is TGTGCCAGCAGTTACTCGAGGCCCTTCTCTGGAAACACCATATATTTT. V gene TRBV6-5 combines with J gene TRBJ1-3; D is uncertain. Per germline, CDR1 MNHEY and CDR2 SVGAGI. This CDR3 contains 16 residues. The germline V and J ends were trimmed by 0 bases and 0 bases, with 9 bases remaining between them.

V usage is TRBV7-2 and J usage is TRBJ2-3; D is possibly TRBD2 (6 bases). V lost 4 bases, J lost 2 bases, and 13 bases lay in between. The CDR3 runs 15 residues. Germline V gene data show CDR1 as SGHTA and CDR2 as FQGNSA. CDR3 DNA sequence: TGTGCCAGCAGCTCGGACTACACGTTCACAGATACGCAGTATTTT. It codes for CASSSDYTFTDTQYF.

CDR3 protein: CASSQRGLTNEKLFF. The DNA for the CDR3 is TGTGCCAGCAGCCAACGGGGGTTGACTAATGAAAAACTGTTTTTT. V and J are TRBV3-1 (or the pseudogene TRBV3-2) and TRBJ1-4; D is possibly TRBD1 (5 bases). Trimming took 2 bases from V and 2 from J, leaving 9 bases between them. Germline CDR1 is LGHDT and CDR2 is YNNKEL (reference sequence). The CDR3 has 15 amino acids.

This chain connects TRBV28 to TRBJ1-1; D remains ambiguous. Trimming removed 5 bases at V and 1 base at J, with 11 bases between. CDR3 size: 14 residues. The V gene's germline CDR1 is MDHEN and CDR2 SYDVKM. The CDR3 reads CASSPRLTNTEAFF. CDR3 sequence (DNA): TGTGCCAGCAGTCCGAGATTGACGAACACTGAAGCTTTCTTT. Drawing the rest from reference TRBV28 and TRBJ1-1, the complete variable domain is DVKVTQSSRYLVKRTGEKVFLECVQDMDHENMFWYRQDPGLGLRLIYFSYDVKMKEKGDIPEGYSVSREKKERFSLILESASTNQTSMYLCASSPRLTNTEAFFGQGTRLTVV.

The V call is TRBV6-2 or TRBV6-3, the J call TRBJ1-2, with D maybe TRBD1 (6 bases). CDR1 and CDR2 (germline): MNHEY, SVGEGT. Between the trimmed V and J ends, which lost 2 bases and 8 bases, there was a span of 18 bases. The CDR3 sequence is 15 residues long. CDR3 region: CASSYRDIDHTGYTF. The CDR3 DNA follows: TGTGCCAGCAGTTACCGGGACATCGACCACACAGGCTACACCTTC.

The chain combines TRBV28 with TRBJ1-1; weak D call: TRBD1 (6 bases). The CDR3 has 14 amino acids. Germline CDR1 MDHEN, CDR2 SYDVKM. Trimming left V 8 bases short and J 5 bases short, with 18 bases between. The CDR3 loop is CASGGQGRRTEAFF. CDR3 sequence (DNA): TGTGCCAGCGGGGGTCAGGGGAGGAGAACTGAAGCTTTCTTT.

The chain uses TRBV4-3 and TRBJ1-1, with no clear D. CDR3 length: 15 residues. Germline V gene lookup returns CDR1 LGHNA and CDR2 YSLEER. Trimming cost V 4 bases and J 0 bases, with 12 bases left between them. The CDR3 DNA reads as TGCGCCAGCAGCCCGACGGAATTCATGAACACTGAAGCTTTCTTT. This sequence encodes CASSPTEFMNTEAFF.

CDR3: CASSLNTGSSYNEQFF. The CDR3 DNA sequence: TGTGCCAGCAGCTTAAACACAGGGAGCTCCTACAATGAGCAGTTCTTC. The J gene is TRBJ2-1, the V gene TRBV7-6; D is possibly TRBD1 (6 bases). The CDR3 covers 16 residues. Germline V lookup: CDR1 SGHVS, CDR2 FNYEAQ. V shed 2 bases and J shed 0 bases, with 11 bases lying between them.

The J gene is TRBJ2-1, the V gene TRBV25-1; D is unclear. The germline CDR1 and CDR2 sequences are MGHDK and SYGVNS. CDR3 length: 15 amino acids. The V end lost 0 bases, the J end lost 6 bases, and 12 bases lay between the germline ends. For the CDR3, the DNA is TGTGCCAGCAGTGAATATGCCGCGGTAGGCAATGAGCAGTTCTTC. It translates to CASSEYAAVGNEQFF.

The chain uses TRBV15 and TRBJ2-1; 9 bases are a match to TRBD1. Germline V lookup: CDR1 LNHNV, CDR2 YYDKDF (reference sequence). This CDR3 is built from 15 residues. V gave up 3 bases and J gave up 6 bases; unmatched junction bases: 6. CDR3 nucleotide sequence: TGTGCCACCAGCAGTCCGGGACAGGGAGGCAATGAGCAGTTCTTC. Amino acid sequence: CATSSPGQGGNEQFF.

The chain uses TRBV6-2 or TRBV6-3 and TRBJ2-3, with 8 bases identical to TRBD2. V lost 2 bases to trimming and J lost 3 bases; unmatched junction nucleotides: 4. The CDR3 spans 15 residues. Germline-derived CDR1 and CDR2 are MNHEY and SVGEGT. The CDR3 spells CASSYAGLATDTQYF. The CDR3 DNA reads as TGTGCCAGCAGTTACGCTGGACTAGCTACAGATACGCAGTATTTT.

This clone was picked up one time. V gene TRBV11-3 combines with J gene TRBJ2-1; either TRBD1 or TRBD2 may fit D (6 bases each). There are 16 residues in the CDR3. The germline V and J ends were trimmed by 5 bases and 0 bases, with 14 bases remaining between them. The germline V gene encodes CDR1 SGHNT and CDR2 YENEEA. CDR3: CASSPKGGHSYNEQFF. For the CDR3, the DNA is TGTGCCAGCAGCCCCAAGGGGGGCCACTCCTACAATGAGCAGTTCTTC.

This rearrangement joins TRBV6-1 to TRBJ2-7; D may be TRBD2 (6 bases). CDR1 is MNHNS, CDR2 SASEGT, per germline. V was shortened by 1 base and J by 5 bases, with 9 bases between the two germline ends. The CDR3 spans 13 residues. The CDR3 loop reads CASSEGEVHEQYF. The CDR3 nucleotides are TGTGCCAGCAGTGAAGGGGAGGTACACGAGCAGTACTTC.

The chain has TRBV5-4 and TRBJ1-1, with D perhaps matching TRBD1 (6 bases). Germline V gene data show CDR1 as SGHNT and CDR2 as YYREEE (reference sequence). Trimming took 0 bases from V and 4 from J, leaving 19 bases between them. The CDR3 has 17 amino acids. The DNA of the CDR3 is TGTGCCAGCAGCTTGGCCTCGTCGTGGGGGGCGGGCACTGAAGCTTTCTTT. It yields the protein CASSLASSWGAGTEAFF. Supplemented by reference TRBV5-4 and TRBJ1-1, the full variable domain reads ETGVTQSPTHLIKTRGQQVTLRCSSQSGHNTVSWYQQALGQGPQFIFQYYREEENGRGNFPPRFSGLQFPNYSSELNVNALELDDSALYLCASSLASSWGAGTEAFFGQGTRLTVV.

This chain connects TRBV21-1 to TRBJ1-4; TRBD1 is taken as the D call from the table, unchecked against the DNA. TRBV21-1 is reported as a pseudogene. The CDR3 loop spans 17 amino acids. CDR3 sequence (DNA): TGTGCCAGCAGCAAAGGAGGCAGGGTGTTAACTAATGAAAAACTGTTTTTT. Its protein is CASSKGGRVLTNEKLFF.

The CDR3 protein is CASSLSGTSSEQYF. CDR3 DNA sequence: TGCGCCAGCAGCCTCTCCGGGACATCAAGCGAGCAGTACTTC. The chain is built from TRBV5-1 and TRBJ2-7; D may be TRBD1 (6 bases). Germline CDR1 SGHRS, CDR2 YFSETQ. The V end was cut by 4 bases, the J end by 6 bases, with 17 bases between. This CDR3 comprises 14 residues.

The chain links TRBV30 to TRBJ1-2; weak D call: TRBD1 (6 bases). The CDR3 runs 16 residues. Germline loops: CDR1 GTSNPN, CDR2 SVGIG (reference sequence). The V gene lost 5 bases and the J gene lost 8 bases, with 27 bases spanning the gap. The CDR3 DNA follows: TGTGCCTGGGCCGGGAGCCCAACAGGGAGGTCAAGGGGCTACACCTTC. It specifies CAWAGSPTGRSRGYTF.

The J gene is TRBJ2-1, the V gene TRBV9; 9 nucleotides match TRBD1. J was trimmed by 2 bases and V by 4 bases; bases with no gene match: 10. Germline V CDR1 and CDR2: SGDLS, YYNGEE. There are 17 residues in the CDR3. CDR3 protein: CASSPGSRTGAYNEQFF. The CDR3 bases are TGTGCCAGCAGCCCGGGATCCCGGACAGGGGCCTACAATGAGCAGTTCTTC.

The rearrangement joins TRBV2 to TRBJ1-2; D gene unclear. The CDR3 has 14 amino acids. Trimming took off 5 bases at V and 7 bases at J, with 17 bases between the two ends. CDR1 and CDR2 (germline): SNHLY, FYNNEI. The CDR3 region has the DNA TGTGCCAGCAGTCCTCAGGAGCTCTTCAGTGGCTACACCTTC. This codes for CASSPQELFSGYTF.

This sequence joins TRBV7-8 and TRBJ1-6, with TRBD1 as a possible D gene (5 bases). Trimming removed 3 bases at V and 9 bases at J, with 15 bases between. The germline V gene encodes CDR1 SGHVS and CDR2 FQNEAQ. The CDR3 sequence is 15 residues long. The CDR3 is CASSLGQRGSSPLHF. CDR3 in DNA: TGTGCCAGCAGCTTGGGTCAAAGGGGATCTTCACCCCTCCACTTT. Full variable domain (outside the CDR3, taken from reference TRBV7-8 and TRBJ1-6): GAGVSQSPRYKVAKRGQDVALRCDPISGHVSLFWYQQALGQGPEFLTYFQNEAQLDKSGLPSDRFFAERPEGSVSTLKIQRTQQEDSAVYLCASSLGQRGSSPLHFGNGTRLTVT.

The chain carries TRBV19 and TRBJ1-5; 7 positions agree with TRBD1. Germline V gene data show CDR1 as LNHDA and CDR2 as SQIVND (reference sequence). CDR3 length: 16 residues. V was clipped by 2 bases and J by 2 bases; unmatched bases: 6. The CDR3 DNA is TGTGCCAGTAGTATAAGGATCGGACAGGGCAATCAGCCCCAGCATTTT. Its protein product is CASSIRIGQGNQPQHF.

This chain uses TRBV5-4 with TRBJ1-2; the D gene is possibly TRBD1 (6 bases). The germline gives CDR1 SGHNT, CDR2 YYREEE (reference sequence). V dropped 4 bases and J dropped 7 bases, with 17 bases sitting between them. This CDR3 is 14 amino acids long. The CDR3 protein is CASSVPQGISGYTF. The DNA of the CDR3 is TGTGCCAGCAGCGTCCCACAGGGAATTAGTGGCTACACCTTC.

The chain uses TRBV15 and TRBJ2-5, with 7 nucleotides matching TRBD2. The CDR3 is 16 residues long. V trimming: 0 bases; J trimming: 0 bases; junction bases outside the gene matches: 4. Germline assignment: CDR1 LNHNV and CDR2 YYDKDF (reference sequence). CDR3 coding DNA: TGTGCCACCAGCAGAGATGGGCGGGGGTACCAAGAGACCCAGTACTTC. Its translation is CATSRDGRGYQETQYF.

The CDR3 bases are TGTGCCAGCAGTTACTCGACGACAGGAATCACAGATACGCAGTATTTT. Encoded protein: CASSYSTTGITDTQYF. The V call is TRBV6-5, the J call TRBJ2-3; tentatively, D is TRBD1 (6 bases). The ends were cut back, 0 bases at V and 2 bases at J, with 12 bases in the middle. The CDR3 is 16 residues long. The V gene's germline CDR1 is MNHEY and CDR2 SVGAGI.

The chain carries TRBV28 and TRBJ2-7, with 10 bases that match TRBD1. Germline loops: CDR1 MDHEN, CDR2 SYDVKM. The trim removed 5 bases at V and 5 bases at J, leaving 18 bases unmatched. The CDR3 covers 18 residues. CDR3 region: CASSRKTGPGQGYHEQYF. As DNA, the CDR3 is TGTGCCAGCAGTAGGAAAACAGGCCCGGGACAGGGGTATCACGAGCAGTACTTC.

The chain uses TRBV12-3 or TRBV12-4 and TRBJ1-5; D uncertain. CDR3 length equals 12 residues. The ends were cut back, 5 bases at V and 5 bases at J, with 7 bases in the middle. CDR3 sequence: CASSLQYQPQHF. CDR3 coding DNA: TGTGCCAGCAGTCTACAGTATCAGCCCCAGCATTTT.

The chain is built from TRBV6-2 or TRBV6-3 and TRBJ1-1; 8 bases match TRBD1. The CDR3 is made up of 14 amino acids. Germline V gene sequence: CDR1 MNHEY, CDR2 SVGEGT. Trimming removed 5 bases from V and 4 bases from J; junction bases left unmatched: 6. The CDR3 is CASSTRTGLTEAFF. The CDR3 nucleotides are TGTGCCAGCAGTACGCGGACAGGGCTCACTGAAGCTTTCTTT.